This T cell receptor (beta chain) emerged from a study of blood T cells in healthy people across ages. Study-wide results and limits: Diversity was estimated from one million T cells, and these estimates were considered underestimates. It was found that TCR beta diversity correlated strongly with the percentage of naive T cells.

A second PCR of roughly 7 to 11 cycles used a sample-barcoded 5' primer and a J-beta primer mix. TCRdb processed the 5' RACE reads anew with MiXCR; each CDR3 protein has one entry. The profile shows about 1.4 million distinct CDR3 sequences, roughly 64% of them singletons. About 10 milliliters of peripheral blood were drawn from each donor into EDTA-treated tubes. No fewer than 7 million PBMCs went into each sample. There are a few counts of this clonotype. Its antigen is not known. This TCR was recovered from a man aged 18-30 years in good health. Sequenced sample: blood.

CDR3 DNA: TGTGCCCCGACACGGAGAACCGGGGAGCTGTTTTTT. Protein sequence: CAPTRRTGELFF. V and J are TRBV7-9 and TRBJ2-2; D not certain. The CDR3 covers 12 residues. Trimming left V 11 bases short and J 5 bases short, with 12 bases between. Germline V gene sequence: CDR1 SEHNR, CDR2 FQNEAQ (reference sequence).